This is a list of T cell receptor beta chains from one sample in a study of vaccination and CD4 T cells after COVID-19. The antigens these receptors bind are not known. TCRdb independently ran MiXCR on the PCR reads; one entry per CDR3 protein. The data show about 11,000 distinct CDR3 sequences, 44% seen once. Sequenced material: CD4+ T cells from blood, cultured in vitro. The source is a human donor who had recovered from COVID-19. CDR3s include the opening cysteine and the closing phenylalanine or tryptophan. Fields, in order: J gene, V gene, CDR3 protein.

>TRBJ2-7|TRBV5-5
CASSLQFGHNYEQYF
>TRBJ2-7|TRBV7-7
CASSLEEGGYEQYF
>TRBJ2-7|TRBV7-8
CASSQTSGRGHEQYF
>TRBJ2-2|TRBV20-1
CSARASGTFYTGELFF
>TRBJ1-5|TRBV19
CASTVTGMSGQPQHF
>TRBJ2-3|TRBV4-1
CASSQDLGTGWDTQYF
>TRBJ1-2|TRBV12-3/TRBV12-4
CASRKTGRYNYGYTF
>TRBJ2-7|TRBV20-1
CSASDRHYEQYF
>TRBJ2-2|TRBV20-1
CSATFNTGELFF
>TRBJ2-7|TRBV10-3
CAISGGGSSYEQYF
>TRBJ1-2|TRBV19
CTSSGTRTYGYTF
>TRBJ1-2|TRBV28
CRTGTGTNYGYTF
>TRBJ1-2|TRBV20-1
CSARGGFGFKGYTF
>TRBJ1-1|TRBV10-1
CASSELRRQGGTEAFF